Reported below is one T cell receptor (beta chain). The read ends 3 residues before the CDR3 terminus; that terminus is restored from the germline J gene. The data are from a study of T cells in women clearing cervical HPV infection. Across the study: Cases' blood sampling followed lesion detection by median about 21 weeks (90 to 200).

Generated by immunoSEQ multiplex PCR, the TCRdb table keeps only in-frame clones and is missing some. The table gives some 41,000 clones; the top ten clones make up 7.6% of it. This CDR3 is 14 amino acids long. Germline V gene data show CDR1 as MDHEN and CDR2 as SYDVKM. Trimming took 5 bases from V and 5 from J; bases not matched to a gene: 7. The sample was blood buffy coat. This chain links TRBV28 with TRBJ1-2; 8 bases fit TRBD1. The clonotype was recovered from a woman aged 18 to 75 with a cervical HPV16 infection that either progressed to CIN3+ or cleared (not recorded which). CDR3 region: CASSVTGGTYGYTF. CDR3 DNA, as far as it was read: TGTGCCAGCAGTGTAACAGGGGGGACTTATGGC.